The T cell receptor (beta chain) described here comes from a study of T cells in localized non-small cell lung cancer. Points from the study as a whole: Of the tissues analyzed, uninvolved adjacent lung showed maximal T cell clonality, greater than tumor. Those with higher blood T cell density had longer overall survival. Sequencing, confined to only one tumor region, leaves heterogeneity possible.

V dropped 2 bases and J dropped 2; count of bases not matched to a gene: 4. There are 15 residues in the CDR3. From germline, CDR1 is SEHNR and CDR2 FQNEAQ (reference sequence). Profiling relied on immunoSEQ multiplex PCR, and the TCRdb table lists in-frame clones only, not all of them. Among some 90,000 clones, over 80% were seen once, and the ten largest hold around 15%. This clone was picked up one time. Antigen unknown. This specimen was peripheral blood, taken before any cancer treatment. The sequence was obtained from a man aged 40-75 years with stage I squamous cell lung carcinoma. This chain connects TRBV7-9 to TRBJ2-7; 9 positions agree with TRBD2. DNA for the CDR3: TGTGCCAGCAGCTTACGGGCGGGGGGGCCCTACGAGCAGTACTTC. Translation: CASSLRAGGPYEQYF.